This TCR beta chain was captured in a study of blood T cell repertoires in COVID-19. Study as a whole: Acute-phase and convalescent COVID-19 samples originated in the United States, Italy and Spain. PBMCs, B-cell-depleted T cells, or T cells were the source of the cDNA or gDNA that made up the material.

In the original analysis: Amplified reference gene primers provided the basis for estimating nucleated cell counts. The repertoire was sequenced with immunoSEQ multiplex PCR; TCRdb's copy has only in-frame clones and lacks some. V and J calls and clone size are copied from that table; D and trimming were computed from the DNA. The sample includes about 90,000 clones, 92% of them seen just once. The CDR3 spans 14 residues. After removal of 0 bases from V and 15 bases from J, the junction contained 8 bases not matched to a gene. Germline V gene sequence: CDR1 MGHRA, CDR2 YSYEKL. The TCR was taken from a woman aged 55-69 years with active COVID-19. The sequenced sample consisted of peripheral blood. This rearrangement joins TRBV4-1 to TRBJ2-1, with TRBD2 identical over 10 bases. The DNA of the CDR3 is TGCGCCAGCAGCCAAGATCCTAGCGGGAGAGTCATGTTCTTC. Its protein product is CASSQDPSGRVMFF.